These T cell receptor beta chains were read from a single sample in a study of CD8+ T cells in alopecia areata. The method was immunoSEQ multiplex PCR; TCRdb's version includes in-frame clones alone and lacks a portion of them. The data contain roughly 60,000 clones, 40% to 50% of them seen just once; the ten biggest clones take up about 53%. Material for sequencing was NKG2D-low CD8+ T cells sorted from blood. The origin of the receptors is a human donor with alopecia areata. Each CDR3 is given with its conserved first and last residue. Each record gives: D gene, V gene, J gene, clone size, CDR3 DNA, CDR3 protein. D genes are given only for firm matches. Size is omitted from some rows. Given values are once, few, many or a class for expanded clones.

TRBD2	TRBV4-3	TRBJ2-1	NA	TGCGCCAGCAGCCCCGGGAGGGCCGGAGGGAATGAGCAGTTCTTC	CASSPGRAGGNEQFF
NA	TRBV7-9	TRBJ2-5	NA	TGTGCCAGCAGCCGGACCCTCCAAGAGACCCAGTACTTC	CASSRTLQETQYF
NA	TRBV21-1	TRBJ2-7	few	TGTGCCAGCAGCCCCCGGGACAGAGCCTACGAGCAGTACTTC	CASSPRDRAYEQYF
NA	TRBV20-1	TRBJ2-7	NA	TGCAGTGCTAGAGTAGTAGACCAGCAGTACTTC	CSARVVDQQYF
TRBD2	TRBV5-1	TRBJ2-5	NA	TGCGCCAGCAGCTACAGCGGGGGGGCCGATCGAGAGACCCAGTACTTC	CASSYSGGADRETQYF
TRBD2	TRBV27	TRBJ2-7	NA	TGTGCCAGCAGTTTCGGGACTAGCGGAGAGCAGTACTTC	CASSFGTSGEQYF
NA	TRBV20-1	TRBJ1-1	NA	TGCAGTGCTATGAGGGGGACTGAAGCTTTCTTT	CSAMRGTEAFF
NA	TRBV30	TRBJ1-5	NA	TGTGCCTGGAGCGGTAGTTCGCGAGAGCTTCTGCCCCAGCATTTT	CAWSGSSRELLPQHF
NA	TRBV29-1	TRBJ1-1	once	TGCAGCGTTGAAGCACAGGGTAGGGACACTGAAGCTTTCTTT	CSVEAQGRDTEAFF
NA	TRBV2	TRBJ2-3	NA	TGTGCCAGCAGTGATGTTTCAGAGAGAGATACGCAGTATTTT	CASSDVSERDTQYF
NA	TRBV7-9	TRBJ2-6	many	TGTGCCAGCAGAACGGTTTCAGAGGAGGCCCTGACTTTC	CASRTVSEEALTF
TRBD2	TRBV29-1	TRBJ2-7	few	TGCAGCGCTGTAGCGGGTCGCTCCTACGAGCAGTACTTC	CSAVAGRSYEQYF
TRBD1	TRBV11-2	TRBJ2-1	NA	TGTGCCAGCAGGACCGGGACAGGGGGCTACAATGAGCAGTTCTTC	CASRTGTGGYNEQFF
NA	TRBV19	TRBJ2-1	NA	TGTGCCAGTAGTATAGGTACCAGGGGCGGGCGCAATGAGCAGTTCTTC	CASSIGTRGGRNEQFF
NA	TRBV27	TRBJ2-3	NA	TGTGCCAGCAGTTTATGGGGGAGGACAGATACGCAGTATTTT	CASSLWGRTDTQYF
NA	TRBV30	TRBJ2-2	NA	TGTGCCTGGAGTTGGACTTCCTTGCCCGGGGAGCTGTTTTTT	CAWSWTSLPGELFF
NA	TRBV5-1	TRBJ2-5	NA	TGCGCCAGCAGACCAAGCCAGGGCGTTGGAGAGACCCAGTACTTC	CASRPSQGVGETQYF
TRBD2	TRBV2	TRBJ2-1	NA	TGTGCCAGCAGTGAAGGAGTAAGGCGGGAGGGCCGCCATGAGCAGTTCTTC	CASSEGVRREGRHEQFF
NA	TRBV19	TRBJ1-2	NA	TGTGCCAGCGGGACATCTGGCTACACCTTC	CASGTSGYTF
NA	TRBV29-1	TRBJ2-1	NA	TGCAGCGTTGAAGGACTTACTTCCTACAATGAGCAGTTCTTC	CSVEGLTSYNEQFF
NA	TRBV5-4	TRBJ2-5	NA	TGTGCCAGCAGCTTGCCAGGGCAATCGGCCCAGTACTTC	CASSLPGQSAQYF
NA	TRBV25-1	TRBJ2-7	NA	TGTGCCAGCAGTGAATTGAGTACCGAGCGGTTAAGCTCCTACGAGCAGTACTTC	CASSELSTERLSSYEQYF
TRBD2	TRBV9	TRBJ2-2	NA	TGTGCCAGCAGCACGGGACTAGCGGAGAACACCGGGGAGCTGTTTTTT	CASSTGLAENTGELFF
NA	TRBV7-9	TRBJ1-1	NA	TGTGCCAGCAGCTTTGGGGAGACTGAAGCTTTCTTT	CASSFGETEAFF
TRBD2	TRBV4-1	TRBJ2-5	few	TGCGCCAGCAGCCCTCAAGCGGGGACGGGGGAGACCCAGTACTTC	CASSPQAGTGETQYF
NA	TRBV7-3	TRBJ2-3	NA	TGTGCCAGCAGCCCCGGTGGGGGAACAGATACGCAGTATTTT	CASSPGGGTDTQYF
TRBD2	TRBV9	TRBJ2-5	NA	TGTGCCAGCAGCGAAACTAGCGGGAAGGGGGAGACCCAGTACTTC	CASSETSGKGETQYF
TRBD2	TRBV5-1	TRBJ2-1	once	TGCGCCAGCAGCTTGGTCGGACTAGCGGAGACATATCTTTACAATGAGCAGTTCTTC	CASSLVGLAETYLYNEQFF
NA	TRBV7-9	TRBJ2-5	few	TGTGCCAGCAGCTTAGCCGAGGGACCTTCCCGAGAGACCCAGTACTTC	CASSLAEGPSRETQYF
NA	TRBV9	TRBJ2-1	NA	TGTGCCAGCAGCCTAAGGACGGTTGACAATGAGCAGTTCTTC	CASSLRTVDNEQFF
NA	TRBV6-5	TRBJ2-1	once	TGTGCCCTGGGGGAAGGCAATGAGCAGTTCTTC	CALGEGNEQFF
NA	TRBV5-1	TRBJ2-7	NA	TGCGCCAGCAGCTTCCGACTCAGCTCCTACGAGCAGTACTTC	CASSFRLSSYEQYF
TRBD1	TRBV5-1	TRBJ2-7	NA	TGCGCCAGCAGCTTGGAGGGGGCTAGCTACGAGCAGTACTTC	CASSLEGASYEQYF
NA	TRBV21-1	TRBJ2-7	NA	TGTGCCAGCAGCAAGGCGGTTGTACAGACCTACGAGCAGTACTTC	CASSKAVVQTYEQYF
NA	TRBV19	TRBJ2-7	NA	TGTGCCAGTAGTATGACGGGACTCTCCCACGAGCAGTACTTC	CASSMTGLSHEQYF
NA	TRBV25-1	TRBJ2-3	NA	TGTGCCAGCAGTGAATTGAGTTCGGGGGATACGCAGTATTTT	CASSELSSGDTQYF
TRBD2	TRBV6-5	TRBJ2-7	NA	TGTGCCAGCAGTACCGGGGGGGCGAGGGAGCAGTACTTC	CASSTGGAREQYF
TRBD1	TRBV10-3	TRBJ2-3	few	TGTGCCATCAGTGAGGAACTTGGGACAGGCCCTTTCACAGATACGCAGTATTTT	CAISEELGTGPFTDTQYF
NA	TRBV7-9	TRBJ2-1	few	TGTGCCAGCAGCTTCGGTAACAATGAGCAGTTCTTC	CASSFGNNEQFF
TRBD2	TRBV9	TRBJ2-3	NA	TGTGCCAGCAGCGTAGGTAGCGGGGAAACAGATACGCAGTATTTT	CASSVGSGETDTQYF
TRBD1	TRBV27	TRBJ2-7	few	TGTGCCAGCAGTTTAGACGGCAGGGGGTACGAGCAGTACTTC	CASSLDGRGYEQYF
NA	TRBV29-1	TRBJ1-2	few	TGCAGCGGGAAGCACACCAACTATGGCTACACCTTC	CSGKHTNYGYTF
NA	TRBV2	TRBJ2-5	NA	TGTGCCAGCAGTACGACAGGCGGAGAGACCCAGTACTTC	CASSTTGGETQYF
NA	TRBV27	TRBJ2-7	NA	TGTGCCAGCAGTTTAACAGGGACCTACGAGCAGTACTTC	CASSLTGTYEQYF